What follows are 3 T cell receptor beta chains derived from one specimen sequenced in a study of beta chain features in type 1 diabetes. Findings and caveats of the study: Shorter TCRB CDR3s, moderately but significantly so, were found in Type 1 diabetes patients in all four CD4+ subsets.

Their antigens are not known. Sequenced material consisted of expressed TCRB transcripts (all of the isolated RNA was reverse transcribed). Some clones are missing from TCRdb's copy, which holds only in-frame ones; the method was immunoSEQ multiplex PCR. The data contain approximately 280,000 clones, 15% of them singletons. Specimen: naive CD4+ T cells from blood. These receptors originate from a man younger than 35 with type 1 diabetes.

The chain is built from TRBV7-2 and TRBJ2-2; tentative D call: TRBD2 (5 bases). The CDR3 covers 14 residues. V lost 0 bases to trimming and J lost 6 bases, with 8 bases between them. Germline CDR1 SGHTA, CDR2 FQGNSA. The CDR3 nucleotides are TGTGCCAGCAGCTTAGCTTGGCGGGCCGGGGAGCTGTTTTTT. Translated: CASSLAWRAGELFF.

This clone was recorded a few times. The chain employs TRBV10-2 and TRBJ2-1, with 9 nucleotides matching TRBD1. The CDR3 is made up of 15 amino acids. V lost 6 bases and J lost 7; bases outside the gene matches: 10. Germline V gives CDR1 WSHSY, CDR2 SAAADI. CDR3 in DNA: TGCGCCAGCAGCACACAGGGGGCGGGTCGTAATGAGCAGTTCTTC. It translates to CASSTQGAGRNEQFF.

This clone was detected a few times. The V gene is TRBV30, the J gene TRBJ2-1, with TRBD2 identical over 11 bases. The germline V gene has CDR1 GTSNPN and CDR2 SVGIG (reference sequence). The CDR3 extends over 17 amino acids. The ends lost 4 bases at V and 14 bases at J; junction bases unmatched: 22. The CDR3 spells CAWNHRKTSGTDETKFF. The CDR3 DNA reads as TGTGCCTGGAACCACAGGAAGACTAGCGGGACAGATGAGACCAAGTTCTTC.